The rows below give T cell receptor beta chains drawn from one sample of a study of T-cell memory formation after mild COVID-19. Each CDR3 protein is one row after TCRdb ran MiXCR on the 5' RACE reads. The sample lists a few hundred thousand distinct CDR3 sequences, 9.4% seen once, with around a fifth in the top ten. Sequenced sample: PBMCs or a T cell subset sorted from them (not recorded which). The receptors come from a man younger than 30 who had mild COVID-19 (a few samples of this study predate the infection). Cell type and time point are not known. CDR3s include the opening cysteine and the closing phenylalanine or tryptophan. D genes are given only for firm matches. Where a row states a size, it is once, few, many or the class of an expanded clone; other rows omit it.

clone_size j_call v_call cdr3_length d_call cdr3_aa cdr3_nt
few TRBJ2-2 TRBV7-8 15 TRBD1 CASSSQGAPTGELFF TGTGCCAGCAGCTCACAGGGGGCACCCACCGGGGAGCTGTTTTTT
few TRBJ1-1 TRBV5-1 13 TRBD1 CASSLVGQGEAFF TGCGCCAGCAGCTTGGTGGGACAGGGTGAAGCTTTCTTT
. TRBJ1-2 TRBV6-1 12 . CAILWGFNGYTF TGTGCCATTTTATGGGGGTTTAATGGCTACACCTTC
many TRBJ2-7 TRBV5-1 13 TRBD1 CASSVATGYEQYF TGCGCCAGCAGCGTAGCGACAGGGTACGAGCAGTACTTC
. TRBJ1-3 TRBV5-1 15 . CASSLEAGSGNTIYF TGCGCCAGCAGCTTGGAGGCAGGCTCTGGAAACACCATATATTTT
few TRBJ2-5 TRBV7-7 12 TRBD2 CASTPGGETQYF TGTGCTAGCACCCCGGGGGGAGAGACCCAGTACTTC
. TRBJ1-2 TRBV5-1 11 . CASGEDYGYTF TGCGCCAGCGGCGAGGACTATGGCTACACCTTC
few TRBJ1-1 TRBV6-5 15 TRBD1 CASSLGQGKYSEAFF TGTGCCAGCAGCCTCGGACAGGGGAAATATTCTGAAGCTTTCTTT
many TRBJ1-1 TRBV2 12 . CASLPPGPLAFF TGTGCCAGCCTCCCTCCGGGACCCTTGGCTTTCTTT
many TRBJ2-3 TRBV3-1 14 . CASSPGAGTDTQYF TGTGCCAGCAGCCCCGGGGCGGGCACAGATACGCAGTATTTT
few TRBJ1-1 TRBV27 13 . CASRTGWNTEAFF TGTGCCAGTCGTACAGGGTGGAACACTGAAGCTTTCTTT
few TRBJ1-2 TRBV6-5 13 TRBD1 CASRQGRLGGYTF TGTGCCAGCAGACAGGGGAGGTTGGGTGGCTACACCTTC
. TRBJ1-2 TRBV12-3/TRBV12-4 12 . CASSSQDYGYTF TGTGCCAGCAGTTCCCAGGACTATGGCTACACCTTC
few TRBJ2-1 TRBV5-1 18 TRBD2 CASSLPPAGGQSYNEQFF TGCGCCAGCAGCTTGCCGCCGGCGGGGGGTCAGAGCTACAATGAGCAGTTCTTC
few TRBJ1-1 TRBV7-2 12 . CASSLSWTEAFF TGTGCCAGCAGCCTCTCGTGGACTGAAGCTTTCTTT
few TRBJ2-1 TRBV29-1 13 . CSVHGGLYNEQFF TGCAGCGTTCACGGGGGCCTCTACAATGAGCAGTTCTTC
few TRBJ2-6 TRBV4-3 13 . CASSQETGNVLTF TGCGCCAGCAGCCAAGAGACGGGGAACGTCCTGACTTTC
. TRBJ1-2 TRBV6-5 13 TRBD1 CASRVQGDYGYTF TGTGCCAGCAGGGTACAGGGGGACTATGGCTACACCTTC
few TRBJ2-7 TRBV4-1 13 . CASSQPGSYEQYF TGCGCCAGCAGCCAACCAGGGTCGTACGAGCAGTACTTC
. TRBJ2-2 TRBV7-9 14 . CASSLVEGAGELFF TGTGCCAGCAGCTTAGTGGAGGGCGCCGGGGAGCTGTTTTTT
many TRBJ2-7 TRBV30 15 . CAWSVPGRLSYEQYF TGTGCCTGGAGTGTACCGGGACGGTTGTCCTACGAGCAGTACTTC
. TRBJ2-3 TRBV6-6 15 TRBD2 CASKLLAGGPDTQYF TGTGCCAGCAAACTACTAGCGGGGGGGCCGGATACGCAGTATTTT
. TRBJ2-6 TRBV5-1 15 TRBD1 CASSWDRFGANVLTF TGCGCCAGCAGCTGGGACAGGTTCGGGGCCAACGTCCTGACTTTC
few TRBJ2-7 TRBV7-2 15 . CASSLRADDAYEQYF TGTGCCAGCAGCTTAAGGGCGGATGATGCCTACGAGCAGTACTTC
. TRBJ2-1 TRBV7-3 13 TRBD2 CASSLSLAGEQFF TGTGCCAGCAGCTTAAGTCTAGCGGGTGAGCAGTTCTTC
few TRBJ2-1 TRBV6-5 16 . CASSRTGRQGYNEQFF TGTGCCAGCAGCCGGACGGGCCGCCAGGGTTACAATGAGCAGTTCTTC
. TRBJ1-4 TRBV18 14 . CASSLPGATEKLFF TGTGCCAGCTCACTTCCGGGGGCGACTGAAAAACTGTTTTTT
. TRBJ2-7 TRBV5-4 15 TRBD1 CASSFGTGGGYEQYF TGTGCCAGCAGCTTCGGGACAGGGGGCGGCTACGAGCAGTACTTC
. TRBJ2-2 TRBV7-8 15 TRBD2 CASALFAGVAGELFF TGTGCCAGCGCCTTATTTGCGGGGGTGGCCGGGGAGCTGTTTTTT
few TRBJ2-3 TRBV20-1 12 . CSAIRGPDTQYF TGCAGTGCTATCAGGGGCCCAGATACGCAGTATTTT
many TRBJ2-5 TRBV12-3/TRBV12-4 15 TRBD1 CASSLGQGAIETQYF TGTGCCAGCAGTTTGGGTCAGGGGGCAATAGAGACCCAGTACTTC
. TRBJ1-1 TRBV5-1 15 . CASSRSGPQNTEAFF TGCGCCAGCAGCCGTTCGGGGCCCCAGAACACTGAAGCTTTCTTT
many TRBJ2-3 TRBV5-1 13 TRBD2 CASSPDGGDTQYF TGCGCCAGCAGCCCCGACGGGGGGGATACGCAGTATTTT
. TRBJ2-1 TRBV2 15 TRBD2 CASTILAGGRNEQFF TGTGCCAGCACGATACTAGCGGGGGGGAGGAATGAGCAGTTCTTC
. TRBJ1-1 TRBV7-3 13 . CASSPRQSGEAFF TGTGCCAGCAGCCCTAGACAGAGCGGTGAAGCTTTCTTT
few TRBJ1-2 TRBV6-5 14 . CASNRARGEGGYTF TGTGCCAGCAACCGAGCGAGGGGAGAGGGTGGCTACACCTTC
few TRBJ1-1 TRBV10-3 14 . CAISERGVNTEAFF TGTGCCATCAGTGAGAGAGGGGTTAACACTGAAGCTTTCTTT
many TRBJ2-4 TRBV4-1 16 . CASSQGPPGAKNIQYF TGCGCCAGCAGCCAAGGACCCCCGGGGGCCAAAAACATTCAGTACTTC
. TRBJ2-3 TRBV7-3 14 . CASSSTPGADTQYF TGTGCCAGCAGCTCTACCCCGGGGGCAGATACGCAGTATTTT
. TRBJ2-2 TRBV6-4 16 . CASSPARQANTGELFF TGTGCCAGCAGTCCTGCCAGACAGGCCAACACCGGGGAGCTGTTTTTT
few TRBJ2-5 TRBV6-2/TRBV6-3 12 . CASSGGEETQYF TGTGCCAGCAGTGGAGGGGAAGAGACCCAGTACTTC
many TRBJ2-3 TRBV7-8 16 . CASSLRRRGRGDTQYF TGTGCCAGCAGCCTCAGACGCAGGGGCCGGGGAGATACGCAGTATTTT
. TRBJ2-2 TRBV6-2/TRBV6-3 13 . CASTQSDGGELFF TGTGCCAGCACCCAGTCGGACGGCGGGGAGCTGTTTTTT
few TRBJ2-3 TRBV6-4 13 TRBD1 CARSGQRTDTQYF TGTGCCAGGTCGGGACAGCGCACAGATACGCAGTATTTT
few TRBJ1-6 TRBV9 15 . CASSGWPRRGPTLHF TGTGCCAGCAGCGGATGGCCCCGACGAGGGCCGACCCTCCACTTT
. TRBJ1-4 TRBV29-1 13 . CSVVRVGNEKLFF TGCAGCGTTGTTAGGGTAGGGAATGAAAAACTGTTTTTT
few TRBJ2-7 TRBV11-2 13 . CASSPGVGYEQYF TGTGCCAGCAGTCCCGGCGTGGGCTACGAGCAGTACTTC
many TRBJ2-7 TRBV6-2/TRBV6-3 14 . CASSSLRTDYEQYF TGTGCCAGCAGTTCCCTCCGGACAGACTACGAGCAGTACTTC